This TCR beta chain comes out of a study of T cells after yellow fever vaccination. The wider study: Fractions low in cell number were prepared with SMART-Seq v4 Ultra Low Input.

The germline V gene has CDR1 SGHTS and CDR2 YDEGEE. This CDR3 has 14 amino acids. Between the trimmed V and J ends, which lost 4 bases and 0 bases, there was a span of 8 bases. Each CDR3 protein gets one entry after TCRdb re-called the 5' RACE reads with MiXCR. The table lists hundreds of thousands of distinct CDR3 sequences, 21% of them singletons. Points from the study as a whole: It was the secondary response that reached its peak faster, day 5 versus 15, but it was weaker.

This clonotype was counted at least ten times. Its antigen is currently unknown. The chain carries TRBV5-8 and TRBJ2-1; D tentatively reads TRBD1 or TRBD2 (5 bases each). Sequencing was performed on PBMCs, taken about 20 days after the first yellow fever vaccination. This receptor was taken from a man between 18 and 29 years old who received the YFV17D yellow fever vaccine. CDR3 sequence (DNA): TGTGCCAGCAGCCCCGGGACCTCCTACAATGAGCAGTTCTTC. This translates into CASSPGTSYNEQFF.